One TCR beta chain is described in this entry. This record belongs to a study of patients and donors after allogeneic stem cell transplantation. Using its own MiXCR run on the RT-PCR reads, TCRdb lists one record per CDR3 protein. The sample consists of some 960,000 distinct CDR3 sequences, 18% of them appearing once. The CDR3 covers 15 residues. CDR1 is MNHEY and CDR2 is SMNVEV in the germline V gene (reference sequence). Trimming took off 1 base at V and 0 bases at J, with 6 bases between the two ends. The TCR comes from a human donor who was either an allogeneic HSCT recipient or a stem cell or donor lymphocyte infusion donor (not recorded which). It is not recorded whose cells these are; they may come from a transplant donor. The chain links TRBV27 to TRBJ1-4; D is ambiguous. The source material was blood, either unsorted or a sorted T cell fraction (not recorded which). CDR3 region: CASSLFGATNEKLFF. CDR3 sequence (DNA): TGTGCCAGCAGTTTATTTGGTGCAACTAATGAAAAACTGTTTTTT.